This passage covers 18 T cell receptor beta chains from one sample sequenced in a study of naive CD8 T cells in extremely preterm neonates. Without labor or membrane rupture, elective cesareans at about 37-41 weeks supplied term cord blood. Sequenced by immunoSEQ multiplex PCR; TCRdb stores in-frame clones only, minus some. The table records about 7,300 clones, 92% of them present only once. Source material: naive CD8+ T cells from cord blood. The receptors stem from a newborn in good health.

V is TRBV9 and J is TRBJ1-2, with a possible D match to TRBD1 (6 bases). In germline, CDR1 is SGDLS, CDR2 YYNGEE. Trimming took off 6 bases at V and 6 bases at J, with 15 bases between the two ends. The CDR3 has 13 residues. CDR3 sequence reads: CASTGGGGNGYTF. As DNA, the CDR3 is TGTGCCAGCACCGGGGGAGGGGGGAATGGCTACACCTTC.

CDR3 sequence reads: CASTDDRGLNTEAFF. In DNA form, the CDR3 reads TGTGCCAGCACCGATGACAGGGGGCTAAACACTGAAGCTTTCTTT. This chain connects TRBV6-1 to TRBJ1-1; 10 nucleotides align to TRBD1. CDR1 MNHNS and CDR2 SASEGT come from the germline V gene. Trimming at V came to 7 bases and at J to 2 bases, leaving 7 bases not matched to a gene. The CDR3 has 15 amino acids.

This chain links TRBV6-1 with TRBJ1-5, with 7 nucleotides matching TRBD1. This CDR3 spans 14 amino acids. The germline CDR1 and CDR2 sequences are MNHNS and SASEGT. The trim removed 4 bases at V and 0 bases at J, leaving 0 bases unmatched. The CDR3 spells CASSGQGSNQPQHF. In DNA, the CDR3 is TGTGCCAGCAGTGGACAGGGTAGCAATCAGCCCCAGCATTTT.

The genes are TRBV5-4 and TRBJ1-1; D is possibly TRBD1 (6 bases). The V gene lost 4 bases and the J gene lost 3 bases, with 13 bases spanning the gap. This CDR3 has 14 residues. Germline values: CDR1 SGHNT, CDR2 YYREEE (reference sequence). As DNA, the CDR3 is TGTGCCAGCAGCCCACCGGACAGTTACACTGAAGCTTTCTTT. It yields the protein CASSPPDSYTEAFF.

CDR3 sequence reads: CASSAGQANTEAFF. In DNA form, the CDR3 reads TGTGCCAGCAGTGCCGGACAGGCGAACACTGAAGCTTTCTTT. J is TRBJ1-1 and V is TRBV2; 7 nucleotides align to TRBD1. The V gene end was trimmed by 4 bases and the J gene end by 1 base; junction bases not matched to a gene: 3. Germline CDR1 is SNHLY and CDR2 is FYNNEI. CDR3 length: 14 residues.

The genes are TRBV30 and TRBJ2-7, with TRBD2 matching over 9 bases. The junction had 3 bases not matched to a gene; V was cut back by 3 bases and J by 3 bases. CDR3 size: 13 residues. The germline CDR1 and CDR2 sequences are GTSNPN and SVGIG (reference sequence). CDR3 loop: CAWRTSGIYEQYF. In nucleotides, the CDR3 is TGTGCCTGGAGGACTAGCGGTATCTACGAGCAGTACTTC.

The chain uses TRBV30 and TRBJ1-5; 8 bases line up with TRBD1. V was clipped by 5 bases and J by 2 bases; unmatched bases: 5. Germline V gene sequence: CDR1 GTSNPN, CDR2 SVGIG (reference sequence). This CDR3 has 14 residues. CDR3 region: CAWGAGQGNQPQHF. The CDR3 DNA reads as TGTGCCTGGGGGGCGGGACAGGGCAATCAGCCCCAGCATTTT.

This chain links TRBV7-2 with TRBJ1-1, with D perhaps matching TRBD1 (5 bases). V lost 4 bases and J lost 4, with 10 bases in between. This CDR3 region has 13 residues. The germline V gene has CDR1 SGHTA and CDR2 FQGNSA. The CDR3 here is CASSYLGGTEAFF. The CDR3 nucleotides are TGTGCCAGCAGCTACTTGGGGGGCACTGAAGCTTTCTTT.

The chain couples TRBV30 to TRBJ1-2; the D is unclear. The CDR3 is 14 amino acids. CDR1 is GTSNPN and CDR2 is SVGIG in the germline V gene (reference sequence). V was shortened by 0 bases and J by 1 base, with 9 bases between the two germline ends. CDR3 region: CAWSVGRGNYGYTF. CDR3 in DNA: TGTGCCTGGAGTGTAGGGCGGGGTAACTATGGCTACACCTTC. Together with reference TRBV30 and TRBJ1-2, the CDR3 gives the full variable domain: SQTIHQWPATLVQPVGSPLSLECTVEGTSNPNLYWYRQAAGRGLQLLFYSVGIGQISSEVPQNLSASRPQDRQFILSSKKLLLSDSGFYLCAWSVGRGNYGYTFGSGTRLTVV.

J is TRBJ1-5 and V is TRBV30; D is unclear. The ends were cut back, 0 bases at V and 2 bases at J, with 8 bases in the middle. The length of the CDR3 is 14 residues. Germline V gene lookup returns CDR1 GTSNPN and CDR2 SVGIG (reference sequence). CDR3: CAWSVRGGNQPQHF. As DNA, the CDR3 is TGTGCCTGGAGTGTACGAGGTGGCAATCAGCCCCAGCATTTT.

This rearrangement joins TRBV27 to TRBJ2-6; D gene unclear. This CDR3 contains 14 residues. The V gene lost 6 bases and the J gene lost 0 bases, with 6 bases spanning the gap. The germline V gene encodes CDR1 MNHEY and CDR2 SMNVEV (reference sequence). The CDR3 sequence: CASSPSSGANVLTF. The CDR3 coding sequence is TGTGCCAGCAGCCCGTCCTCTGGGGCCAACGTCCTGACTTTC.

The chain uses TRBV5-5 and TRBJ1-1; D remains ambiguous. Trimming pared 2 bases from V and 1 base from J, leaving 9 bases between. In germline, CDR1 is SGHKS, CDR2 YYEKEE (reference sequence). This CDR3 has 14 amino acids. The chain's CDR3 is CASSLEGENTEAFF. CDR3 DNA sequence: TGTGCCAGCAGCTTAGAGGGCGAGAACACTGAAGCTTTCTTT. The full variable domain, in which reference TRBV5-5 and TRBJ1-1 provide the parts outside the CDR3, is DAGVTQSPTHLIKTRGQQVTLRCSPISGHKSVSWYQQVLGQGPQFIFQYYEKEERGRGNFPDRFSARQFPNYSSELNVNALLLGDSALYLCASSLEGENTEAFFGQGTRLTVV.

The J gene is TRBJ1-2, the V gene TRBV6-5; TRBD1 matches at 9 bases. The V segment lost 6 bases and the J segment 4 bases; nucleotides outside the gene matches: 3. Germline V gene data show CDR1 as MNHEY and CDR2 as SVGAGI. This CDR3 spans 13 amino acids. As DNA, the CDR3 is TGTGCCAGCAGAGGACAGGGGAGCTATGGCTACACCTTC. Translated: CASRGQGSYGYTF.

The chain's CDR3 is CASSGTAKRTEAFF. In DNA form, the CDR3 reads TGTGCCAGTAGCGGGACAGCCAAGCGGACTGAAGCTTTCTTT. The rearrangement links TRBV19 to TRBJ1-1; 7 bases map to TRBD1. The CDR3 has 14 residues. Per germline, CDR1 LNHDA and CDR2 SQIVND (reference sequence). The trim removed 6 bases at V and 5 bases at J, leaving 9 bases unmatched.

The rearrangement joins TRBV27 to TRBJ2-2; a weak D match, TRBD1 (6 bases). The V end was cut by 3 bases, the J end by 5 bases, with 10 bases between. The CDR3 runs 14 residues. CDR1 is MNHEY, CDR2 SMNVEV, per germline (reference sequence). The CDR3 bases are TGTGCCAGCAGTTTTGGGGGCGGGACCGGGGAGCTGTTTTTT. It is translated as CASSFGGGTGELFF.

The genes are TRBV6-5 and TRBJ2-2; tentatively, D is TRBD2 (5 bases). In germline, CDR1 is MNHEY, CDR2 SVGAGI. The CDR3 runs 16 residues. With 0 bases removed from V and 4 bases from J, the gap between germline ends came to 12 bases. The CDR3 DNA follows: TGTGCCAGCAGTTACTCGATCCCGGGGAGCACCGGGGAGCTGTTTTTT. Translation: CASSYSIPGSTGELFF.

This clone was found once. The V call is TRBV6-1, the J call TRBJ1-5; perhaps TRBD1 as D (5 bases). The germline gives CDR1 MNHNS, CDR2 SASEGT. V shed 4 bases and J shed 0 bases, with 13 bases lying between them. This CDR3 is 16 amino acids long. The CDR3, as DNA: TGTGCCAGCAGTGTCTTTTGGGGGGATAGCAATCAGCCCCAGCATTTT. Translated: CASSVFWGDSNQPQHF.

The rearrangement links TRBV27 to TRBJ2-7; 7 positions match TRBD1. This CDR3 contains 11 residues. J lost 6 bases, V lost 4 bases, and 0 bases had no gene match. Germline-derived CDR1 and CDR2 are MNHEY and SMNVEV (reference sequence). In nucleotides, the CDR3 is TGTGCCAGCAGTTCAGGGGGCGAGCAGTACTTC. Encoded protein: CASSSGGEQYF.